This T cell receptor (beta chain) was identified in a study of blood T cells in healthy people across ages (dated by TCRdb to the mid-2010s). Background on the whole study: In model experiments, roughly one uniquely barcoded TCR beta cDNA molecule per two T cells was captured by template switching. The study measured age-related changes in TCR beta repertoire diversity using deep sequencing normalized with unique cDNA molecular identifiers. The donors were divided into four age groups: young (average around 15 years), middle-aged (about 40), aged (roughly 66) and long-lived (around 80). To avoid experimental bias, donors of different ages were spread randomly across the sequencing lanes. For two donors (one aged 18 to 30 and one aged 80 or older), the study analyzed two additional independent replicas of 1 million unique cDNA reads from the same blood draw. Here is what the overall study found, with its caveats: Compared with the aged group, the long-lived group had more naive CD4+ T cells, fewer expanded clones and increased TCR diversity, suggesting age selection. Bulk unsorted PBMC profiling prevented conclusive comparison of naive and antigen-experienced compartments. Because the CMV infection status of the donors was unknown, age-related changes in expanded clonotypes may potentially have been confounded. Estimates of total diversity based on one million sequenced T cells were considered lower bounds and underestimates. There was a strong correlation between observed TCR beta diversity and the percentage of naive T cells measured by flow cytometry. As age increased, observed TCR beta diversity per million T cells dropped in a roughly linear way, and a significant reduction was already evident by age roughly 40.

The roughly 39 donors, aged about 6 to 90 years, were systemically healthy Caucasian individuals from Russia. Each donor gave 9.5 to 10 milliliters of peripheral blood, drawn into EDTA-treated Vacutainer tubes. PBMCs were isolated by Ficoll-Paque density-gradient centrifugation, with at least 7 million obtained per sample. Trizol reagent was used to extract total RNA from PBMCs, with at least 6 micrograms per sample. Naive CD45RAhigh/CD27high T cell percentages were measured by flow cytometry on a PBMC aliquot from every donor. Library method: 5' RACE. The data were produced on an Illumina HiSeq 2500. A second PCR of roughly 7 to 11 cycles was performed with a sample-barcoded 5' primer and a J-beta primer mix. Each TCR beta cDNA molecule received a unique molecular identifier from a template-switch 5' adaptor carrying 12 random nucleotides. At least 3 million CDR3-containing paired-end reads were obtained from each sample. The Mint cDNA synthesis kit, primed by a TRBC-specific oligonucleotide, was used to synthesize first-strand cDNA from all RNA. Following uracil-DNA glycosylase treatment, all cDNA underwent a first 18-cycle PCR with the universal primers M1SS and BC2_uni_R. Concerning the study's data processing: For normalization, 1 million high-quality reads, each with a distinct molecular identifier, were randomly selected from each sample. Reads with shared molecular identifiers were discarded instead of being binned into consensus sequences. CDR3 identification, clonotype clustering and error correction used MiTCR with a Q25 quality threshold and the strictest error-elimination algorithm. A nonparametric unseen species model with Euler transformation was used to estimate a lower bound on total TCR beta diversity. TCRdb applied fastp at Q25 and MiXCR to the public reads, then kept only in-frame beta chains. Each record represents a unique CDR3 protein, reported with the most common genes and DNA among its rows. For this entry, the V and J calls and clone size follow TCRdb and not the study's own pipeline. The sample has 1.5 million to 2 million distinct CDR3 sequences on record, about 50% of them singletons. Less than 2.5% of the sample comes from the top ten.

The V end loses 6 bases and the J end loses 8 bases, and a stretch of 8 bases separates them. Taken from cysteine to phenylalanine, the CDR3 has 12 residues. Only the CDR3 portion is preserved as DNA: 36 bases, with reading frame beginning at the first base. The germline V gene specifies MNHEY as CDR1 and SVGAGI as CDR2. As to this clonotype: Its antigen has not been determined. Base qualities were left out, and no much larger clone turns up one base away.

The sequence joins TRBV6-5 to TRBJ1-6, with an unclear D gene assignment. The clonotype originates from a woman in her 40s in good health. Source material: blood. The DNA is as follows: TGTGCCAGCAGGCGGGTATATTCACCCCTCCACTTT. The encoded protein is CASRRVYSPLHF.